What follows are 19 T cell receptor beta chains derived from one specimen sequenced in a study of cytomegalovirus exposure and HLA in healthy donors (dated by TCRdb to the late 2010s). The library was obtained by the immunoSEQ multiplex PCR assay. For the multiplex PCR, a mixture combining 60 forward primers for TCR Vbeta segments and 13 reverse primers for TCR Jbeta segments was used. TCRdb took this table from immuneACCESS and kept in-frame rearrangements with V and J called. Such tables lack part of the clones; where checked against another copy, unresolved V genes explain under half of the gap, and the rest is unexplained. The sample table contains around 90,000 clones; only one count was recorded for about two thirds of them. The top ten clonotypes cover approximately 5.8% of the sample. The sample was PBMCs. These receptor sequences come from a boy younger than 18 in good health and CMV-seropositive.

This sequence joins TRBV7-8 and TRBJ2-1; 12 positions match TRBD2. This CDR3 is built from 15 residues. The trim removed 6 bases at V and 4 bases at J, leaving 4 bases unmatched. Germline V gene data show CDR1 as SGHVS and CDR2 as FQNEAQ. The CDR3, as DNA: TGTGCCAGCAGTCCTAGCGGGGGGGTTTACAATGAGCAGTTCTTC. It is translated as CASSPSGGVYNEQFF.

About this clone itself: The junction departs from germline at one end; a sequencing error may be responsible. The V call is TRBV6-1, the J call TRBJ1-5, with TRBD1 matching over 7 bases. The CDR3 has 14 amino acids. Germline V lookup: CDR1 MNHNS, CDR2 SASEGT. The CDR3 DNA reads as TGTGCCAGCAGTGTGGGACAGAGCAATCAGCCCCAGAATTTT. The encoded protein is CASSVGQSNQPQNF.

The chain joins TRBV1 to TRBJ2-7; the D call of TRBD1 is as the table states it, not checked on the DNA. TRBV1 counts as a pseudogene. CDR3 size: 17 residues. Written as DNA, the CDR3 is TGCACCAGCAGCCTAATCCCCCGAAAGGGGGCCGGGGACGAGCAGTACTTC. It is translated as CTSSLIPRKGAGDEQYF.

This clone was seen a handful of times. This CDR3 reads CASSLAAGVSSYNEQFF. In nucleotides, the CDR3 is TGTGCCAGCAGCTTAGCGGCGGGAGTTAGCTCCTACAATGAGCAGTTCTTC. The chain combines TRBV7-2 with TRBJ2-1; 7 nucleotides line up with TRBD2. The junction had 5 bases not matched to a gene; V was cut back by 0 bases and J by 0 bases. This CDR3 comprises 17 residues. From germline, CDR1 is SGHTA and CDR2 FQGNSA.

The J gene is TRBJ1-4, the V gene TRBV7-9, with D hard to call. V lost 3 bases to trimming and J lost 1 base, with 12 bases between them. Germline V gene data show CDR1 as SEHNR and CDR2 as FQNEAQ (reference sequence). The CDR3 has 16 residues. CDR3 DNA sequence: TGTGCCAGCAGCTTTTCCGCCCCAGTAACTAATGAAAAACTGTTTTTT. Translated: CASSFSAPVTNEKLFF.

The V call is TRBV27, the J call TRBJ2-7, with TRBD1 identical over 9 bases. The germline V gene encodes CDR1 MNHEY and CDR2 SMNVEV (reference sequence). The CDR3 runs 13 residues. Losses at the gene ends were 4 bases for V and 13 bases for J; bases not matched to a gene: 11. DNA of the CDR3: TGTGCCAGCAGTTCAACCTCCGGGACAGGGCTTTACTTC. Its protein is CASSSTSGTGLYF.

The V and J genes are TRBV28 and TRBJ2-2, with a tentative D call TRBD1 (5 bases). V shed 7 bases and J shed 4 bases, with 13 bases lying between them. The CDR3 covers 14 residues. Germline V gene lookup returns CDR1 MDHEN and CDR2 SYDVKM. In DNA, the CDR3 is TGTGCCAGCAAGAGTCAGGGCCCCACCGGGGAGCTGTTTTTT. As protein: CASKSQGPTGELFF.

The genes are TRBV6-1 and TRBJ1-5, with D perhaps TRBD1 (5 bases). Germline lookup yields CDR1 MNHNS and CDR2 SASEGT. V was pared by 3 bases and J by 11 bases, with 17 bases between. This CDR3 has 14 amino acids. CDR3 region: CASSEVTGGSSQHF. The DNA for the CDR3 is TGTGCCAGCAGTGAGGTAACAGGTGGATCGTCCCAGCATTTT.

The chain links TRBV19 to TRBJ2-1, with TRBD1 as a possible D gene (6 bases). CDR1 and CDR2 (germline): LNHDA, SQIVND (reference sequence). Trimming removed 4 bases at V and 10 bases at J, with 8 bases between. This CDR3 contains 11 residues. The CDR3 spells CASSTGTEQFF. CDR3 DNA sequence: TGTGCCAGTAGTACCGGGACAGAGCAGTTCTTC.

The chain joins TRBV10-2 to TRBJ2-7, with 8 bases identical to TRBD2. J was trimmed by 5 bases and V by 4 bases; bases with no gene match: 7. CDR1 and CDR2 (germline): WSHSY, SAAADI. This CDR3 region has 14 residues. CDR3 amino acids: CASSGIAGSHEQYF. The CDR3 nucleotides read TGCGCCAGCAGTGGAATAGCGGGATCCCACGAGCAGTACTTC.

The sample holds a few counts of this clone. The chain employs TRBV2 and TRBJ2-7; 7 bases line up with TRBD1. The CDR3 covers 12 residues. Germline trimming cut 6 bases from V and 7 bases from J; bases unmatched to any gene: 6. The germline CDR1 and CDR2 sequences are SNHLY and FYNNEI. The CDR3 reads CASRPTGLEQYF. The CDR3 region has the DNA TGTGCCAGCAGACCGACAGGGCTGGAGCAGTACTTC.

The genes are TRBV19 and TRBJ2-1; TRBD2 aligns across 7 bases. The germline V gene has CDR1 LNHDA and CDR2 SQIVND (reference sequence). The V segment lost 3 bases and the J segment 7 bases; nucleotides outside the gene matches: 9. The CDR3 contains 15 residues. The CDR3, as DNA: TGTGCCAGTAGTATCTTACGGGGGGATGGGAATGAGCAGTTCTTC. Its translation: CASSILRGDGNEQFF.

There are a few counts of this clone. This chain uses TRBV19 with TRBJ2-6, with D perhaps TRBD1 (5 bases). Trimming took 3 bases from V and 0 from J, leaving 9 bases between them. The CDR3 runs 16 residues. Germline V CDR1 and CDR2: LNHDA, SQIVND (reference sequence). The CDR3 here is CASSIRGFSGANVLTF. The CDR3 DNA reads TGTGCCAGTAGTATTAGGGGCTTCTCTGGGGCCAACGTCCTGACTTTC. The whole variable domain, remainder taken from reference TRBV19 and TRBJ2-6, is DGGITQSPKYLFRKEGQNVTLSCEQNLNHDAMYWYRQDPGQGLRLIYYSQIVNDFQKGDIAEGYSVSREKKESFPLTVTSAQKNPTAFYLCASSIRGFSGANVLTFGAGSRLTVL.

V and J are TRBV29-1 and TRBJ2-1; 9 bases match TRBD2. Germline lookup yields CDR1 SQVTM and CDR2 ANQGSEA. The CDR3 has 14 residues. V lost 2 bases to trimming and J lost 4 bases; unmatched junction nucleotides: 3. CDR3 sequence reads: CSVESGGRYNEQFF. DNA of the CDR3: TGCAGCGTTGAAAGCGGGGGGAGGTACAATGAGCAGTTCTTC.

V gene TRBV5-6 combines with J gene TRBJ2-7, with 9 bases aligning to TRBD1. V lost 2 bases and J lost 3; bases outside the gene matches: 3. Per germline, CDR1 SGHDT and CDR2 YYEEEE. This CDR3 has 14 residues. Written as DNA, the CDR3 is TGTGCCAGCAGCTTTGGGACAGGGATCTACGAGCAGTACTTC. It yields the protein CASSFGTGIYEQYF.

The genes are TRBV13 and TRBJ2-5; D uncertain. The CDR3 is 15 residues long. Germline CDR1 is PRHDT and CDR2 is FYEKMQ (reference sequence). The V gene lost 4 bases and the J gene lost 4 bases, with 16 bases spanning the gap. This CDR3 reads CASSSQSPPRETQYF. DNA of the CDR3: TGTGCCAGCAGCTCGCAGTCACCCCCAAGAGAGACCCAGTACTTC.

This clone came up once. This rearrangement joins TRBV29-1 to TRBJ1-5; perhaps TRBD1 as D (6 bases). CDR3 size: 13 residues. Germline assignment: CDR1 SQVTM and CDR2 ANQGSEA. The V and J ends lost 6 bases and 7 bases respectively, with 16 bases between them. CDR3 in amino acids: CSVRTDRAQPQHF. In nucleotides, the CDR3 is TGCAGCGTCCGGACAGACCGGGCCCAGCCCCAGCATTTT.

This clone occurred a few times. The V gene is TRBV18, the J gene TRBJ2-2; no clear D gene. The CDR3 length is 16 residues. The V end lost 6 bases, the J end lost 0 bases, and 14 bases lay between the germline ends. Germline assignment: CDR1 KGHSH and CDR2 LQKENI. The CDR3, as DNA: TGTGCCAGCTCCCCCCGCCCTTCAGCGAACACCGGGGAGCTGTTTTTT. It is translated as CASSPRPSANTGELFF.

The chain couples TRBV29-1 to TRBJ2-1; TRBD2 matches at 9 bases. This CDR3 comprises 12 residues. The junction had 8 bases not matched to a gene; V was cut back by 2 bases and J by 15 bases. CDR1 and CDR2 (germline): SQVTM, ANQGSEA. The CDR3 bases are TGCAGCGTTGAATTGGCGGGGGGGCCTGGGTTCTTC. It specifies CSVELAGGPGFF.